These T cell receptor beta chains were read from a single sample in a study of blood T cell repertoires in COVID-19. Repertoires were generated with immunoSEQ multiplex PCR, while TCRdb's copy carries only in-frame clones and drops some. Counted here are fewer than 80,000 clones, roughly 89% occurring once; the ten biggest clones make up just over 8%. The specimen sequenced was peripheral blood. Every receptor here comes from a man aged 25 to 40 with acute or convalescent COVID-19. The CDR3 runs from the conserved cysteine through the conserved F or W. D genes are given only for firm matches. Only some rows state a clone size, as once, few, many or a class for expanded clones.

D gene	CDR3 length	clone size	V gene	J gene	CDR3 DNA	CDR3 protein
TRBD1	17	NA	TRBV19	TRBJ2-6	TGTGCCAGTCGAGACAGGGCCAAGAGCTCTGGGGCCAACGTCCTGACTTTC	CASRDRAKSSGANVLTF
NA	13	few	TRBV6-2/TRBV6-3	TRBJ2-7	TGTGCCAGCAGTTACTTGACTAGTGGCGAGCAGTACTTC	CASSYLTSGEQYF
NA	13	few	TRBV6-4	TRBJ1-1	TGTGCCAGCAGTCACTACAGGAACACTGAAGCTTTCTTT	CASSHYRNTEAFF
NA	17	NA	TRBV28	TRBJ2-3	TGTGCCAGCAGTGACCTCTCGGGGGAGGTAGCCACAGATACGCAGTATTTT	CASSDLSGEVATDTQYF
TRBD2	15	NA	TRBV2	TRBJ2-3	TGTGCCAGCAGTATTAGCGGGAGGGACGCAGATACGCAGTATTTT	CASSISGRDADTQYF
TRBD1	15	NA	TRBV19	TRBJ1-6	TGTGCCAGTACTACGAACCGGGACAGCTATTCACCCCTCCACTTT	CASTTNRDSYSPLHF
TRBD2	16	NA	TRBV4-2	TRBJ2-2	TGTGCCAGCAGCCCCTTTAGCGGGAGGAACACCGGGGAGCTGTTTTTT	CASSPFSGRNTGELFF
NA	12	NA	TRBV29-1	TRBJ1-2	TGCAGCGTTGCCAGTCAGTTGGAGGGCTACACCTTC	CSVASQLEGYTF
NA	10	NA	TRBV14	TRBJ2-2	TGTGCCATACAGGGCGGGGAGCTGTTTTTT	CAIQGGELFF
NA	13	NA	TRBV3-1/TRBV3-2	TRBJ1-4	TGTGCCAGCAGCCAAGGTGTGCCCCCGAGTTTGTTTTTT	CASSQGVPPSLFF
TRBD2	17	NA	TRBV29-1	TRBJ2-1	TGCAGCGCAATCCCCTGGACTAGCGGGGTTAATATAGATGAGCAGTTCTTC	CSAIPWTSGVNIDEQFF
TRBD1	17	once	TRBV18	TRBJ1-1	TGTGCCAGCTCCCAAAAGACAGGGGCAGGACGGAACACTGAAGCTTTCTTT	CASSQKTGAGRNTEAFF
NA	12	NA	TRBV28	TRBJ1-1	TGTGCCAGCAGCCGACACAGCACTGAAGCTTTCTTT	CASSRHSTEAFF
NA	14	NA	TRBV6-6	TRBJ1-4	TGTGCCAGCAGTTATGCCGGACATAATGAAAAACTGTTTTTT	CASSYAGHNEKLFF
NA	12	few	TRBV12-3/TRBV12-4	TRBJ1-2	TGTGCCAGCAGTAACACAGGGCTTGGCTACACCTTC	CASSNTGLGYTF
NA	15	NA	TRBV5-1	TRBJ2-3	TGCGCCAGCAGTTTCCTCCTAGCCGACACAGATACGCAGTATTTT	CASSFLLADTDTQYF
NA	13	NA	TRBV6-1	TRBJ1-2	TGTGCCAGCAGTGAACGGACAGTAGATGGCTACACCTTC	CASSERTVDGYTF
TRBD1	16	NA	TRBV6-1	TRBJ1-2	TGTGCCAGCAGTGAACAGGGGGCTTTAGCTAACTATGGCTACACCTTC	CASSEQGALANYGYTF
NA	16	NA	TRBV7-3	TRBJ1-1	TGTGCCAGCAGCCCCGACGGGGGAGGAATGAACACTGAAGCTTTCTTT	CASSPDGGGMNTEAFF
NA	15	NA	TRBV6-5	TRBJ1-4	TGTGCCAGCAGTTACTCGGAGGGAGGCAATGAAAAACTGTTTTTT	CASSYSEGGNEKLFF
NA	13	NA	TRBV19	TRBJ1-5	TGTGCCAGTAGTATACGGTACAATCAGCCCCAGCATTTT	CASSIRYNQPQHF
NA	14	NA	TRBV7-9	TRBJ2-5	TGTGCCAGCAGCCCAGCGGCTAAAAAAGAGACCCAGTACTTC	CASSPAAKKETQYF
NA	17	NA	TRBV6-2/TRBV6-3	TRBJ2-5	TGTGCCAGCAGTTACCCCCGGGGAGGAATGTACCAAGAGACCCAGTACTTC	CASSYPRGGMYQETQYF